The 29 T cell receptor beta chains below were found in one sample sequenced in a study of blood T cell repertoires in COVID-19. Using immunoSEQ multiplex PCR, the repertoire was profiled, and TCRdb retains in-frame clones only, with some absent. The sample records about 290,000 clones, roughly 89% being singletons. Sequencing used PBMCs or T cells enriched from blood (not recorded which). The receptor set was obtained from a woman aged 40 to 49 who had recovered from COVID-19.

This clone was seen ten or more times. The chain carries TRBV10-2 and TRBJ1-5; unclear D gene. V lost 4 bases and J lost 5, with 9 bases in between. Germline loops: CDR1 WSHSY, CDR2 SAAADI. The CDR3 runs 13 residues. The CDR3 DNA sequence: TGCGCCAGCAGTGGAGAGCCTTATCAGCCCCAGCATTTT. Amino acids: CASSGEPYQPQHF.

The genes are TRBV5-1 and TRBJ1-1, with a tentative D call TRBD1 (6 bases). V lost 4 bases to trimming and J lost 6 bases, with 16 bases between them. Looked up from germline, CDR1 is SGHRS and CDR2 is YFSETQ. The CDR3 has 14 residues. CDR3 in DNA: TGCGCCAGCAGCCAGGCTCGGGGGGCATCTGAAGCTTTCTTT. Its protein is CASSQARGASEAFF.

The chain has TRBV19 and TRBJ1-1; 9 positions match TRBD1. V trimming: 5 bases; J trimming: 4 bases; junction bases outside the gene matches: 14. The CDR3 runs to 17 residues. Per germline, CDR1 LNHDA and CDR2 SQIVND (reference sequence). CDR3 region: CASSGYRGLQQGTEAFF. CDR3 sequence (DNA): TGTGCCAGTAGTGGCTACAGGGGGCTCCAACAGGGCACTGAAGCTTTCTTT. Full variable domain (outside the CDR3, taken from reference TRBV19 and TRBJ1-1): DGGITQSPKYLFRKEGQNVTLSCEQNLNHDAMYWYRQDPGQGLRLIYYSQIVNDFQKGDIAEGYSVSREKKESFPLTVTSAQKNPTAFYLCASSGYRGLQQGTEAFFGQGTRLTVV.

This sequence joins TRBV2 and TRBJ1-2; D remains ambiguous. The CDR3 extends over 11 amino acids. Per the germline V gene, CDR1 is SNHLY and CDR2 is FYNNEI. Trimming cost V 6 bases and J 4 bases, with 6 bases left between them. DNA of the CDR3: TGTGCCAGCAGCCCCAGCTATGGCTACACCTTC. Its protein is CASSPSYGYTF.

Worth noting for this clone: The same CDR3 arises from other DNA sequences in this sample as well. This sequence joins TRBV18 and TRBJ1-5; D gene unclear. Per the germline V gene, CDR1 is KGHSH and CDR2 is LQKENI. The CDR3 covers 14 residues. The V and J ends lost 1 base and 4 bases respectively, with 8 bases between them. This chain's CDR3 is CASSPQGGNQPQHF. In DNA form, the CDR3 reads TGTGCCAGCTCACCACAGGGAGGGAATCAGCCCCAGCATTTT.

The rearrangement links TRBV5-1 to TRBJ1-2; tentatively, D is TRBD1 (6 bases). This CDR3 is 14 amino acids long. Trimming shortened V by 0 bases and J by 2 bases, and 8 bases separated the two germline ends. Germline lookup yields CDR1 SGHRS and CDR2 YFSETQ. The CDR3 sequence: CASSLGQANYGYTF. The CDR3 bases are TGCGCCAGCAGCTTGGGACAGGCAAACTATGGCTACACCTTC. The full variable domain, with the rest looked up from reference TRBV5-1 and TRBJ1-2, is KAGVTQTPRYLIKTRGQQVTLSCSPISGHRSVSWYQQTPGQGLQFLFEYFSETQRNKGNFPGRFSGRQFSNSRSEMNVSTLELGDSALYLCASSLGQANYGYTFGSGTRLTVV.

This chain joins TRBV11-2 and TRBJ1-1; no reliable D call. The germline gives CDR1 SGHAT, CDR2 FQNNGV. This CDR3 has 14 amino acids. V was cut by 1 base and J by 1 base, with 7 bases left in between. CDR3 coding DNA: TGTGCCAGCAGCTTAGTCTTGAGGAACACTGAAGCTTTCTTT. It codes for CASSLVLRNTEAFF.

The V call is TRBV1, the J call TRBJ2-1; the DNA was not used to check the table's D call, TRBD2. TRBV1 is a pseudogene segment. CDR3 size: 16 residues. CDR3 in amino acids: CTSSPYRGSIYNEQFF. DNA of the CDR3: TGCACCAGCAGCCCTTATCGGGGATCGATTTACAATGAGCAGTTCTTC.

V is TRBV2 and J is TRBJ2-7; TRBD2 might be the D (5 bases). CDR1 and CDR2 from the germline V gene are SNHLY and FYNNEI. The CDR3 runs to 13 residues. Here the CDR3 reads CATSLREKYEQYF. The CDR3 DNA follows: TGTGCAACCAGCCTGAGGGAAAAATACGAGCAGTACTTC.

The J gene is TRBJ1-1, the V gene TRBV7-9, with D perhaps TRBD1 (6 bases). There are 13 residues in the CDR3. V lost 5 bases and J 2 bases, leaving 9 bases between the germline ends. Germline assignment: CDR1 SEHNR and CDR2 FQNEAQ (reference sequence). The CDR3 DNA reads TGTGCCAGCAGCACGACAGGAAACACTGAAGCTTTCTTT. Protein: CASSTTGNTEAFF.

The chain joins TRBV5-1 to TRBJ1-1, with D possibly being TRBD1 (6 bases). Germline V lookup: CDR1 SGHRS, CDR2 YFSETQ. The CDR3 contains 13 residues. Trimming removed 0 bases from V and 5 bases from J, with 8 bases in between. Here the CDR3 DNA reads TGCGCCAGCAGCTTGGATACAGGGACTGAAGCTTTCTTT. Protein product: CASSLDTGTEAFF.

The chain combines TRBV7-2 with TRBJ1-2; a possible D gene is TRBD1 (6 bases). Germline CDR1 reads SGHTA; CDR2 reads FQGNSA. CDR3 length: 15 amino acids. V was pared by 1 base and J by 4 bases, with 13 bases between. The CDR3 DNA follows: TGTGCCAGCAGCTTAGGGGGGCCAGGGCTCTATGGCTACACCTTC. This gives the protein CASSLGGPGLYGYTF.

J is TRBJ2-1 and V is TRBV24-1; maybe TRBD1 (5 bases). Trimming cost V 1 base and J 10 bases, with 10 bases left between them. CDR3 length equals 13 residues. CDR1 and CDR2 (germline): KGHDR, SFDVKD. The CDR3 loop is CATSDFKGHEQFF. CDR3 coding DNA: TGTGCCACCAGTGATTTTAAGGGGCACGAGCAGTTCTTC.

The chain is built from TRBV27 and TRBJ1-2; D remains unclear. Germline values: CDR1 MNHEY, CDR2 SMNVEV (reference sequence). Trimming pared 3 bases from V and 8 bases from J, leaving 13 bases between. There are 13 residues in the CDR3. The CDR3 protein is CASSLSGNKGYTF. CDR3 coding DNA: TGTGCCAGCAGTTTGTCGGGGAATAAAGGCTACACCTTC.

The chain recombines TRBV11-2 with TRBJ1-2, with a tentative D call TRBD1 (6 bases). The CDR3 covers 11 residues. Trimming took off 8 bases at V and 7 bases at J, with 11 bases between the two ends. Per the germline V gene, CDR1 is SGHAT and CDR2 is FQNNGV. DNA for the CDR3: TGTGCCAGCGGCTCAGGGGTTGGCTACACCTTC. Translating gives CASGSGVGYTF.

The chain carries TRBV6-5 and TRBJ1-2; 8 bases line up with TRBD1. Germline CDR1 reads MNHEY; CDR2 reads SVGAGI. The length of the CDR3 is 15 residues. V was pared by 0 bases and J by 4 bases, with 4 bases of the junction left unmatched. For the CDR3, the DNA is TGTGCCAGCAGTTACTCCTCGGACAGGGCCTATGGCTACACCTTC. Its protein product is CASSYSSDRAYGYTF.

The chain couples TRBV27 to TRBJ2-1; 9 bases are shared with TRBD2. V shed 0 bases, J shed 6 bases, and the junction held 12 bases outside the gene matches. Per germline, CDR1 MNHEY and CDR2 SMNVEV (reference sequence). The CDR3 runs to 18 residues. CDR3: CASSLSGLVAGEFNEQFF. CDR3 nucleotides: TGTGCCAGCAGTTTATCGGGATTAGTAGCGGGAGAATTCAATGAGCAGTTCTTC.

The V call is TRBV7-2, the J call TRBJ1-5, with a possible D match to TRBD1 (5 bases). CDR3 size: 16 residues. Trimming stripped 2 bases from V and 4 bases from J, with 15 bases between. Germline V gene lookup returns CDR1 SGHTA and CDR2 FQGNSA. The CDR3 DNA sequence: TGTGCCAGCAGCTTAAACTCCAGGGCTAATAATCAGCCCCAGCATTTT. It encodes CASSLNSRANNQPQHF.

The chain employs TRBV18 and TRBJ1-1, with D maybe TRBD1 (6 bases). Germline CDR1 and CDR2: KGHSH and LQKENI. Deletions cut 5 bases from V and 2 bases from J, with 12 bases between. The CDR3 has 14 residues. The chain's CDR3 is CASSLTGDNTEAFF. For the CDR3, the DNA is TGTGCCAGCTCATTGACAGGAGACAACACTGAAGCTTTCTTT.

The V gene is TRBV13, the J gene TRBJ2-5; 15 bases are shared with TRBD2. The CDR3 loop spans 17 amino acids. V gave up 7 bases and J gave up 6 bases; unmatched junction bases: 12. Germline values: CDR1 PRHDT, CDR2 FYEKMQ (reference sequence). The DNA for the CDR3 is TGTGCCAGCACCGGACTAGCGGGGGGGACCCCAGGAAAGACCCAGTACTTC. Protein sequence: CASTGLAGGTPGKTQYF.

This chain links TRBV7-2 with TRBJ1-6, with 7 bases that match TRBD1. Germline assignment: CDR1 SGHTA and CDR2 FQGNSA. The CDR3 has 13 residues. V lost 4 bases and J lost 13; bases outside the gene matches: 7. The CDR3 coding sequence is TGTGCCAGCAGCTCCGGGGGACAGTCGCCCCTCCACTTT. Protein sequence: CASSSGGQSPLHF.

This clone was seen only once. CDR3 in DNA: TGTGCCAGCAGCTTATATCCTAGCGCGAACACCGGGGAGCTGTTTTTT. Residues: CASSLYPSANTGELFF. The chain combines TRBV7-2 with TRBJ2-2, with a tentative D call TRBD2 (6 bases). The germline V gene encodes CDR1 SGHTA and CDR2 FQGNSA. CDR3 length equals 16 residues. V shed 2 bases and J shed 0 bases, with 10 bases lying between them.

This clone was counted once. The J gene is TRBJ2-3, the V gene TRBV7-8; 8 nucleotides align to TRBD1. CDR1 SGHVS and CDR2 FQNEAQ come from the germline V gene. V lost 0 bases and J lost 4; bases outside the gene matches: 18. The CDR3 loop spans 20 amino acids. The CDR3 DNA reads TGTGCCAGCAGCTTAGCGTACGGACAGGGTGCAACAGGGCTCGCAGATACGCAGTATTTT. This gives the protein CASSLAYGQGATGLADTQYF.

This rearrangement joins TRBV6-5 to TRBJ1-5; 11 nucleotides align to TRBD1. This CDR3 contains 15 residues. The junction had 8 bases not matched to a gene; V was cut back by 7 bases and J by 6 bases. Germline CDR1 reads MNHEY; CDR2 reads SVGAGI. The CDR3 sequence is CASNLGQGGSQPQHF. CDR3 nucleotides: TGTGCCAGCAACCTGGGACAGGGGGGAAGTCAGCCCCAGCATTTT.

CDR3 residues: CATSRDTQGLRGVYGYTF. For the CDR3, the DNA is TGTGCCACCAGCAGAGATACCCAAGGGCTTAGGGGCGTCTATGGCTACACCTTC. The V call is TRBV15, the J call TRBJ1-2, with D tentatively TRBD1 (5 bases). From germline, CDR1 is LNHNV and CDR2 YYDKDF (reference sequence). This CDR3 has 18 residues. V shed 0 bases and J shed 4 bases, with 21 bases lying between them.

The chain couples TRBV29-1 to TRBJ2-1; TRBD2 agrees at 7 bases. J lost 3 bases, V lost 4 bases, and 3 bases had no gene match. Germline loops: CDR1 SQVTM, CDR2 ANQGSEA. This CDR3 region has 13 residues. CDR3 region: CSVVSGGYNEQFF. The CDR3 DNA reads TGCAGCGTTGTCTCGGGGGGCTACAATGAGCAGTTCTTC.

The CDR3 loop is CASSWVGSGGSQETQYF. The CDR3 DNA is TGTGCCAGCAGCTGGGTTGGTAGCGGGGGATCTCAAGAGACCCAGTACTTC. This chain connects TRBV5-6 to TRBJ2-5, with 9 bases aligning to TRBD2. The germline gives CDR1 SGHDT, CDR2 YYEEEE. With 3 bases clipped from V and 2 bases from J, the junction kept 11 bases outside the gene matches. There are 17 residues in the CDR3.

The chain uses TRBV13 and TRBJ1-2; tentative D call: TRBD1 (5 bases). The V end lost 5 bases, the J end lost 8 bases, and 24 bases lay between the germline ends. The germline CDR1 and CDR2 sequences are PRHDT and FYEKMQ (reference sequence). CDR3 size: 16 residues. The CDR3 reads CASSRAGWGGATGYTF. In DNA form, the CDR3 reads TGTGCCAGCAGCCGTGCGGGGTGGGGAGGGGCCACGGGCTACACCTTC.

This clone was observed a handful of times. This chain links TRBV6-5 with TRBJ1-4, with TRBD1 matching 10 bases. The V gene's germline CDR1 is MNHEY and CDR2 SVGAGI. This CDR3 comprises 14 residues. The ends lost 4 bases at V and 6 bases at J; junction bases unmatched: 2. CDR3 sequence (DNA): TGTGCCAGCAGTTCGACAGGGGGCGATGAAAAACTGTTTTTT. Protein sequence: CASSSTGGDEKLFF.